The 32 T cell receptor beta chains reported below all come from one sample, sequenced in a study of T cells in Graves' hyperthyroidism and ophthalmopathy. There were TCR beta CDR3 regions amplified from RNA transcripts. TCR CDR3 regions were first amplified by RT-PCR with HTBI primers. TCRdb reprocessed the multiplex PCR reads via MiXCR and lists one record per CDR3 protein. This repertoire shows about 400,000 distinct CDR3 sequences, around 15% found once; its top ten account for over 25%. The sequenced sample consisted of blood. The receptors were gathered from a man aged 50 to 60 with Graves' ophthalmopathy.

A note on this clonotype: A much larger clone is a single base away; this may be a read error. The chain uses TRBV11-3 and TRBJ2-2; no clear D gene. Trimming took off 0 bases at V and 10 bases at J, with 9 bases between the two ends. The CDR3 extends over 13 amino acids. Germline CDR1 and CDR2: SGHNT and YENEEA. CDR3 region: CASSLEGLEELFF. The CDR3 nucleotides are TGTGCCAGCAGCTTAGAAGGGTTGGAGGAGCTGTTTTTT.

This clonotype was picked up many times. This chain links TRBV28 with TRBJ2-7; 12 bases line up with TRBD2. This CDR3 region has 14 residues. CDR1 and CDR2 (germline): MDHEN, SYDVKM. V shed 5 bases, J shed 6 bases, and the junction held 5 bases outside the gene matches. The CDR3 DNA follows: TGTGCCAGCAGTCTAGCGGGAGGGTTACGCGAGCAGTACTTC. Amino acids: CASSLAGGLREQYF.

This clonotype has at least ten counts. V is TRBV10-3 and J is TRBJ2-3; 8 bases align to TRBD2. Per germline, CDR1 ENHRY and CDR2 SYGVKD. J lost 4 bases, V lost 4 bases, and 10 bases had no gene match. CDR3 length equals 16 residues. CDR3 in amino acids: CAISGRDSGTADTQYF. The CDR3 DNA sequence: TGTGCCATCAGTGGTCGGGATAGCGGGACCGCAGATACGCAGTATTTT.

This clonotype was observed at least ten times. In DNA form, the CDR3 reads TGTGCCAGCAAGATTCTAGCGGGAGAAGATACGCAGTATTTT. It codes for CASKILAGEDTQYF. The chain uses TRBV6-1 and TRBJ2-3; the match to TRBD2 covers 10 bases. The CDR3 has 14 residues. Unmatched junction bases numbered 6, after V lost 7 bases and J lost 5 bases. CDR1 MNHNS and CDR2 SASEGT come from the germline V gene.

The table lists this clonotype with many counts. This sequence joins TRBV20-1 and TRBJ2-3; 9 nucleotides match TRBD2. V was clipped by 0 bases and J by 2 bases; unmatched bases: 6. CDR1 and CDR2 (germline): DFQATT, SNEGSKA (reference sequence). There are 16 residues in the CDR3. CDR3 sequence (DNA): TGCAGTGCTAGAGATATGGCTAGCGGGGCCACAGATACGCAGTATTTT. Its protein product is CSARDMASGATDTQYF.

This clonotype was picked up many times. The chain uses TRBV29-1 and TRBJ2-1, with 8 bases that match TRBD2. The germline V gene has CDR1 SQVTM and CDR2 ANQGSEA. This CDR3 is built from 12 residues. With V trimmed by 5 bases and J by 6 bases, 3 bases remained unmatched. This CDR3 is CSVREGRNEQFF. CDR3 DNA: TGCAGCGTTCGGGAGGGCCGCAATGAGCAGTTCTTC.

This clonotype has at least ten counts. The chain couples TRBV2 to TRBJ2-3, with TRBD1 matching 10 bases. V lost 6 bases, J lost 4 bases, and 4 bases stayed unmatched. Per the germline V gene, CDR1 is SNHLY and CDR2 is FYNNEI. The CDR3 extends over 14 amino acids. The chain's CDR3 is CASRGTGAADTQYF. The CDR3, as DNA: TGTGCCAGCAGGGGGACAGGGGCGGCAGATACGCAGTATTTT.

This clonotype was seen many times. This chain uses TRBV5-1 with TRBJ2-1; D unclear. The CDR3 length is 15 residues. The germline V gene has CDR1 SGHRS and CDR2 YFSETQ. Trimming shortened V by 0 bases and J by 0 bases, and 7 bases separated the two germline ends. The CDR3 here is CASSLDGPSYNEQFF. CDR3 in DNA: TGCGCCAGCAGCTTGGACGGACCCTCCTACAATGAGCAGTTCTTC.

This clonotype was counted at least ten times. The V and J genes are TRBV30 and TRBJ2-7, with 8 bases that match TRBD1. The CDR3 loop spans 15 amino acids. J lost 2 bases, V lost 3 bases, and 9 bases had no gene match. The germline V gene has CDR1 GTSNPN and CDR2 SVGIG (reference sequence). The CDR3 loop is CAWRGGTGSTYEQYF. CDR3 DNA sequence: TGTGCCTGGAGAGGTGGGACAGGCTCCACCTACGAGCAGTACTTC.

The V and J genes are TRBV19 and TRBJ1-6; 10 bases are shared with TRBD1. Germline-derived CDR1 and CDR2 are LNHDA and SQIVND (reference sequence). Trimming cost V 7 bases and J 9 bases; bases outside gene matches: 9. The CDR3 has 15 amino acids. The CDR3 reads CASTTGGQGTSPLHF. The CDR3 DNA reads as TGTGCCAGTACCACCGGGGGACAGGGGACTTCACCCCTCCACTTT. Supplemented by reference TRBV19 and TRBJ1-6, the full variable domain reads DGGITQSPKYLFRKEGQNVTLSCEQNLNHDAMYWYRQDPGQGLRLIYYSQIVNDFQKGDIAEGYSVSREKKESFPLTVTSAQKNPTAFYLCASTTGGQGTSPLHFGNGTRLTVT.

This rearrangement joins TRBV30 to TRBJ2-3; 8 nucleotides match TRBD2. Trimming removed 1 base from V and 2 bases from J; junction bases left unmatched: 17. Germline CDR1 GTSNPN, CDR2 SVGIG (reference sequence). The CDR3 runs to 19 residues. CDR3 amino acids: CAWSAIITSGAFDTDTQYF. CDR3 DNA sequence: TGTGCCTGGAGTGCGATTATTACTAGCGGAGCCTTTGACACAGATACGCAGTATTTT.

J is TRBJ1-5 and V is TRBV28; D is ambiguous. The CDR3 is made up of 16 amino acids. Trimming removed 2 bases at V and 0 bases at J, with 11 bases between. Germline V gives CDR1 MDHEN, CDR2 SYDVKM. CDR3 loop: CASSLIPGYSNQPQHF. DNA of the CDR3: TGTGCCAGCAGTTTAATCCCAGGATATAGCAATCAGCCCCAGCATTTT.

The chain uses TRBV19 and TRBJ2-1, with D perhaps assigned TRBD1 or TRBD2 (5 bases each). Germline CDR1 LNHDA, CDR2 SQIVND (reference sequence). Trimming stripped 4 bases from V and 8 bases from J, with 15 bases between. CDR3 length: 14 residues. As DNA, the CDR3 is TGTGCCAGTAGTAGTGCAGGGAGTTTTGATGAGCAGTTCTTC. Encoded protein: CASSSAGSFDEQFF.

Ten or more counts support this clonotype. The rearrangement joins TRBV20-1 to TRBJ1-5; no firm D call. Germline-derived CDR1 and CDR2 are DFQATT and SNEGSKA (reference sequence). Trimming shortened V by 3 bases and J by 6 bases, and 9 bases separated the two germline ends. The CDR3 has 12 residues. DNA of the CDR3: TGCAGTGCTAGTCTCAATTCTCAGCCCCAGCATTTT. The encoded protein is CSASLNSQPQHF.

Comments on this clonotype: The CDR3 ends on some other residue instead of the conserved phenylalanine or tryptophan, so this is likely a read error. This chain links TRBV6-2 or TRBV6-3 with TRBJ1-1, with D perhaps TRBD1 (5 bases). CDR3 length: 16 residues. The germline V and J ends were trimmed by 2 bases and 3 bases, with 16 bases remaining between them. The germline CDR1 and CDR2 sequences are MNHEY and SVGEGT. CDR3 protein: CASSYEATRVYTEAFL. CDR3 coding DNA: TGTGCCAGCAGTTACGAAGCAACCAGGGTTTACACTGAAGCTTTCCTT.

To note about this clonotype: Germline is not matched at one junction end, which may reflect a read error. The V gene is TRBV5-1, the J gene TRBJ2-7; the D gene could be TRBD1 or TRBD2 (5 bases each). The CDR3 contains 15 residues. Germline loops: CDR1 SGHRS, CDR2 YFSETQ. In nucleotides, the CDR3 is TGCGCCAGCAGCTTGGCACCGGGACCGGGCTACGGGCAGTACTTC. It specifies CASSLAPGPGYGQYF.

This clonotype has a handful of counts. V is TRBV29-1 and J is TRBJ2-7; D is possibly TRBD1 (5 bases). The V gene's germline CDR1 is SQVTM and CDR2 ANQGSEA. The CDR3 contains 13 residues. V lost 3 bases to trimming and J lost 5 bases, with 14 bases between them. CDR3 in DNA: TGCAGCGTTGACACAGGAAAAATTAACGAGCAGTACTTC. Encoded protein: CSVDTGKINEQYF.

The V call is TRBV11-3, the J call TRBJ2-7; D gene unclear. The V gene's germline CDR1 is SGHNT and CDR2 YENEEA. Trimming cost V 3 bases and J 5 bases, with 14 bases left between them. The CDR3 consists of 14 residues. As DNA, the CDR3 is TGTGCCAGCAGCTTCAAAAGAAGGGCCCACGAGCAGTACTTC. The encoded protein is CASSFKRRAHEQYF.

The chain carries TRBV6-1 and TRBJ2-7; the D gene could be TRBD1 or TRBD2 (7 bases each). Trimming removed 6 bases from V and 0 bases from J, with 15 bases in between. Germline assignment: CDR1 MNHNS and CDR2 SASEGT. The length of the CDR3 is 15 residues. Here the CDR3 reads CASSFTGEGSYEQYF. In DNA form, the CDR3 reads TGTGCCAGCAGCTTTACAGGGGAGGGCTCCTACGAGCAGTACTTC.

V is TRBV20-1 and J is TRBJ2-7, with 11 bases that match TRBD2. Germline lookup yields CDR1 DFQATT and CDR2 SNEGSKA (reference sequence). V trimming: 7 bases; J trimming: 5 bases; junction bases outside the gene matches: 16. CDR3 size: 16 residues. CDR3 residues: CSGRLGTSGSGHEQYF. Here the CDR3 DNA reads TGCAGTGGACGTCTCGGGACTAGCGGAAGTGGCCACGAGCAGTACTTC.

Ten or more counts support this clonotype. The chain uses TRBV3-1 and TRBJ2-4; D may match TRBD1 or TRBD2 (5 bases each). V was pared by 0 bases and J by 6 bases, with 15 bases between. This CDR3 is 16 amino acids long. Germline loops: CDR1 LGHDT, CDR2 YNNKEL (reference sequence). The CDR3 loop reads CASSQDRGFGGNIQYF. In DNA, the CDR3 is TGTGCCAGCAGCCAAGATCGGGGCTTCGGTGGAAACATTCAGTACTTC.

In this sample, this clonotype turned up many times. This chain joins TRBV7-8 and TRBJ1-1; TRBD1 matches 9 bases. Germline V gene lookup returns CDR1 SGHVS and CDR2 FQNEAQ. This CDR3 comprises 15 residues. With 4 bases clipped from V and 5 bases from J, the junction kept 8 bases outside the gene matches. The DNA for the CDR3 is TGTGCCAGCAGCTCTTTACAGGGGGCACGGACTGAAGCTTTCTTT. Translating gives CASSSLQGARTEAFF.

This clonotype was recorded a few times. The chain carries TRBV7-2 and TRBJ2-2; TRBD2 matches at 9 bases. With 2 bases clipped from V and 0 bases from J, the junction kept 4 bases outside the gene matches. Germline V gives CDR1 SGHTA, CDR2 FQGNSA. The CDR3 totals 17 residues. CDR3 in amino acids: CASSLRLAGPNTGELFF. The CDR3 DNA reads TGTGCCAGCAGCTTAAGGCTAGCGGGACCGAACACCGGGGAGCTGTTTTTT.

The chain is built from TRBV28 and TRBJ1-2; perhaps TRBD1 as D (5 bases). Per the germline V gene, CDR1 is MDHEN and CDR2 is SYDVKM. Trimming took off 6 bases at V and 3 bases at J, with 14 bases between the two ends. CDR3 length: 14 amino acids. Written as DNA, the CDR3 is TGTGCCAGCAGCTCTCCGACAGCCTACTATGGCTACACCTTC. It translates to CASSSPTAYYGYTF.

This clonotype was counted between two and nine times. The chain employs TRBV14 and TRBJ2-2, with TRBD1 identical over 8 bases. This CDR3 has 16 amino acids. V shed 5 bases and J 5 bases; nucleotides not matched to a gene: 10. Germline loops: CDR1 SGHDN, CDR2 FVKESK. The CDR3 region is CASSSSGTGITGELFF. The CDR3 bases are TGTGCCAGCAGCTCCTCCGGGACAGGAATAACCGGGGAGCTGTTTTTT.

The DNA for the CDR3 is TGCAGTGCTTTGAACTCCAAGAAAGGCACAGATACGCAGTATTTT. It translates to CSALNSKKGTDTQYF. This rearrangement joins TRBV20-1 to TRBJ2-3; D call uncertain. In germline, CDR1 is DFQATT, CDR2 SNEGSKA (reference sequence). The V end was cut by 5 bases, the J end by 1 base, with 16 bases between. The CDR3 loop spans 15 amino acids.

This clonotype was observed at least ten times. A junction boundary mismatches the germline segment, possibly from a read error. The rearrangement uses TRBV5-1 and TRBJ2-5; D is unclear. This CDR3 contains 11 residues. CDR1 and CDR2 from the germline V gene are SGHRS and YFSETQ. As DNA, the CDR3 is TGTGCCAGCTCATTTCAAGAGACCCAGTACTTC. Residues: CASSFQETQYF. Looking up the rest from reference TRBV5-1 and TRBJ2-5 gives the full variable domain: KAGVTQTPRYLIKTRGQQVTLSCSPISGHRSVSWYQQTPGQGLQFLFEYFSETQRNKGNFPGRFSGRQFSNSRSEMNVSTLELGDSALYLCASSFQETQYFGPGTRLLVL.

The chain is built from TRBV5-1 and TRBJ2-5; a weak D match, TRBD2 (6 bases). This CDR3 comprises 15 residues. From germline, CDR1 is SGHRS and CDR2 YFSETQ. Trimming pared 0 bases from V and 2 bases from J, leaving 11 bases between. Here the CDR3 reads CASSLEWGGQETQYF. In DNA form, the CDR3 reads TGCGCCAGCAGCTTGGAGTGGGGAGGACAAGAGACCCAGTACTTC.

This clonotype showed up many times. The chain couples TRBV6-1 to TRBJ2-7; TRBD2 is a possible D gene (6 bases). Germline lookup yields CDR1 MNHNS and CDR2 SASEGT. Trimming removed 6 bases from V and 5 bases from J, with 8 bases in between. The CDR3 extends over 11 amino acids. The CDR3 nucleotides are TGTGCCAGCAGCGGGAGCGACGAGCAGTACTTC. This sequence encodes CASSGSDEQYF.

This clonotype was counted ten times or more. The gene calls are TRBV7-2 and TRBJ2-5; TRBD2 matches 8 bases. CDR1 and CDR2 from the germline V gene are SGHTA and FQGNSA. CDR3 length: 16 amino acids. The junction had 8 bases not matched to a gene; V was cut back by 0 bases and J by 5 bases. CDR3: CASSLASGTPRETQYF. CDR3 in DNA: TGTGCCAGCAGCTTAGCTAGCGGGACCCCACGGGAGACCCAGTACTTC.

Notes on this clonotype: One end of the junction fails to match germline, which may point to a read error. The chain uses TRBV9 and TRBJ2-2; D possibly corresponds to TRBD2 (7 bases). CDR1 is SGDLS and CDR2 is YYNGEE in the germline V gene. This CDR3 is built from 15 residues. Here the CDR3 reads CVSSVGGASPGELFF. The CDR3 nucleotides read TGTGTCAGCAGCGTAGGGGGGGCCAGTCCCGGGGAGCTGTTTTTT.

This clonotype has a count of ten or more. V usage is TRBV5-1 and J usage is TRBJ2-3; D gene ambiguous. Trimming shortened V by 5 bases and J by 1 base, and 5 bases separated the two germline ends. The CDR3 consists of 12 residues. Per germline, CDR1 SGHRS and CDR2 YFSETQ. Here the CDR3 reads CASRAGTDTQYF. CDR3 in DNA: TGCGCCAGCAGGGCCGGCACAGATACGCAGTATTTT.